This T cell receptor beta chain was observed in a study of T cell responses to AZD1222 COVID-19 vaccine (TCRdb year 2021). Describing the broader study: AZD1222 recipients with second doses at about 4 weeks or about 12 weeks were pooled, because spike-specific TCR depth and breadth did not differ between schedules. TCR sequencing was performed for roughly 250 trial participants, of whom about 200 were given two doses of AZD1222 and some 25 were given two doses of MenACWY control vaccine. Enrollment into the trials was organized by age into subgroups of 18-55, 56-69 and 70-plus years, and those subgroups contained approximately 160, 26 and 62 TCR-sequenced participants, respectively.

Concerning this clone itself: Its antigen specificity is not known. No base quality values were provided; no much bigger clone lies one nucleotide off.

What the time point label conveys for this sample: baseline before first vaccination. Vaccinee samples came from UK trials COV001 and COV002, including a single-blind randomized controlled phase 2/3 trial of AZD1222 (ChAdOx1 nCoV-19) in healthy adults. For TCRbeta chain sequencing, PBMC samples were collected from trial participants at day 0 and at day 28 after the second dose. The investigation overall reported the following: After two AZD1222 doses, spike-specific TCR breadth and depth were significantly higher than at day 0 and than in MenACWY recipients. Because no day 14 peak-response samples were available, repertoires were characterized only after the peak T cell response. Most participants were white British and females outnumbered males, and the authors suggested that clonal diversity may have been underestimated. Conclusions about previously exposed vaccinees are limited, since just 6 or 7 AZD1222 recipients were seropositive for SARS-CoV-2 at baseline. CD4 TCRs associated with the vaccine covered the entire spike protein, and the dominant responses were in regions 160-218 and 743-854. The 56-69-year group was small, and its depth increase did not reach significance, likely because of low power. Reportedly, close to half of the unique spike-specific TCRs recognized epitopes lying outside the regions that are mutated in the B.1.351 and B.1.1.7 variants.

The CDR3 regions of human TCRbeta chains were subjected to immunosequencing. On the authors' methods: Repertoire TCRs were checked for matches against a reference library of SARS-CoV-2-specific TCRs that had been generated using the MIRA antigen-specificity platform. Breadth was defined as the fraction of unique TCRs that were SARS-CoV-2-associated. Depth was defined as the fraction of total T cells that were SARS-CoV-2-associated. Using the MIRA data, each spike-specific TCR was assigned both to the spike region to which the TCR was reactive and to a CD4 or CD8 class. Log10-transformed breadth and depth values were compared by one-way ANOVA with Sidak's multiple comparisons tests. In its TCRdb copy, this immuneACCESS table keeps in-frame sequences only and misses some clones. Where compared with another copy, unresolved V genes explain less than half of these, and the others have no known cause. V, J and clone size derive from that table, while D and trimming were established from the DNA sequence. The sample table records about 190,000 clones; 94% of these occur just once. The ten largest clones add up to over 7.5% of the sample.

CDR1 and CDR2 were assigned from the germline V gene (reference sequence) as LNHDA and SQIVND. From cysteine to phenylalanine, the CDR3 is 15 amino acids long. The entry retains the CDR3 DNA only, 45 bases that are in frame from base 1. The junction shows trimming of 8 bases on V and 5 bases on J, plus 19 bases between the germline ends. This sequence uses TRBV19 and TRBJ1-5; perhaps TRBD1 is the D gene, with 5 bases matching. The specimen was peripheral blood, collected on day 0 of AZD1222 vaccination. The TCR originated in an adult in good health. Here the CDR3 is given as CASAQGLLNDQPQHF. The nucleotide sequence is TGTGCCAGTGCTCAGGGCCTTCTTAATGATCAGCCCCAGCATTTT.